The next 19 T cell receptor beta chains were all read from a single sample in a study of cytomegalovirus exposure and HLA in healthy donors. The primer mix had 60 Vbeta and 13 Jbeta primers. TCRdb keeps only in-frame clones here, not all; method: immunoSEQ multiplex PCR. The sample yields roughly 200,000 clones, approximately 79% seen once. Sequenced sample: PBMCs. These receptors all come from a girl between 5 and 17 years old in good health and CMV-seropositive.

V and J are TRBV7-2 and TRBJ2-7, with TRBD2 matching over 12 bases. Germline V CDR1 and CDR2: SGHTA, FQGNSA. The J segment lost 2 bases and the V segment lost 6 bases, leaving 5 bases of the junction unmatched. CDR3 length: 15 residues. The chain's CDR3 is CASSVTSGGPYEQYF. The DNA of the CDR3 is TGTGCCAGCAGTGTGACTAGCGGGGGACCCTACGAGCAGTACTTC.

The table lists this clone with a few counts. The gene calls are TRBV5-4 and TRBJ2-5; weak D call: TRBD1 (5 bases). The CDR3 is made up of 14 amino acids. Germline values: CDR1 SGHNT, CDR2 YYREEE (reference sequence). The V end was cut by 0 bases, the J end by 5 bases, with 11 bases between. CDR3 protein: CASSLESGRETQYF. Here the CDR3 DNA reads TGTGCCAGCAGCTTGGAATCAGGGCGGGAGACCCAGTACTTC.

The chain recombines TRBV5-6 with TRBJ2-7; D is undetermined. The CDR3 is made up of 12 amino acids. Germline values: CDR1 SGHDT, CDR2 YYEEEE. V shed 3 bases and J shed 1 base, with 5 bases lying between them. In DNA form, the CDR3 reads TGTGCCAGCAGCTCGAGATCCTACGAGCAGTACTTC. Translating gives CASSSRSYEQYF.

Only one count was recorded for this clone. CDR3: CASSLVGTGLYEQYF. DNA for the CDR3: TGTGCCAGCAGCTTAGTCGGGACAGGTTTGTACGAGCAGTACTTC. The chain recombines TRBV11-2 with TRBJ2-7; TRBD1 aligns across 8 bases. CDR3 size: 15 residues. Germline CDR1 is SGHAT and CDR2 is FQNNGV. V shed 1 base and J 4 bases; nucleotides not matched to a gene: 6.

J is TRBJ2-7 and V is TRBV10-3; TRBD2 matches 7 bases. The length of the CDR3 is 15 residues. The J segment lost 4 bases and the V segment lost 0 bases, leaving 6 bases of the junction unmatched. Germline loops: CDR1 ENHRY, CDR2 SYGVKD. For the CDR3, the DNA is TGTGCCATCAGTGAGTCGGGGGAGGGGAAGTACGAGCAGTACTTC. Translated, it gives CAISESGEGKYEQYF.

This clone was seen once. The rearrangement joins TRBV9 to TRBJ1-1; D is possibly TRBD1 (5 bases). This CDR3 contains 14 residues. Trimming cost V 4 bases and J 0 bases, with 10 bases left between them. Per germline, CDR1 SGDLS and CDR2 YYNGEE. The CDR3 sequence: CASSPGIVNTEAFF. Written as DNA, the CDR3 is TGTGCCAGCAGCCCAGGGATCGTGAACACTGAAGCTTTCTTT.

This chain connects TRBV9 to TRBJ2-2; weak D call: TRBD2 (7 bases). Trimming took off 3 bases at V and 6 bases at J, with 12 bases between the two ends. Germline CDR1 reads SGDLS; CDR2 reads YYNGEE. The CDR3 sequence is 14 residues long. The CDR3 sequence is CASSGVGGPGELFF. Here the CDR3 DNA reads TGTGCCAGCAGCGGTGTGGGGGGGCCCGGGGAGCTGTTTTTT.

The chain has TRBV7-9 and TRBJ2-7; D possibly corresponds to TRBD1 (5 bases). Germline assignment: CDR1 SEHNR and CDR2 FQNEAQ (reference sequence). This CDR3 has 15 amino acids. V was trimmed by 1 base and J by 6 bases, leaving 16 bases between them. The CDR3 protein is CASSLGVGLLSEQYF. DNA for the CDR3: TGTGCCAGCAGCTTAGGAGTGGGGCTTCTCTCCGAGCAGTACTTC.

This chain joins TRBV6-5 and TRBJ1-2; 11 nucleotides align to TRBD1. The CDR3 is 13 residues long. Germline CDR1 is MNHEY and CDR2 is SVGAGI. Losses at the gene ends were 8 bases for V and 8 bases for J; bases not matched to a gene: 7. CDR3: CASVGTGGSGYTF. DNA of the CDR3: TGTGCCAGCGTCGGGACAGGGGGAAGCGGCTACACCTTC.

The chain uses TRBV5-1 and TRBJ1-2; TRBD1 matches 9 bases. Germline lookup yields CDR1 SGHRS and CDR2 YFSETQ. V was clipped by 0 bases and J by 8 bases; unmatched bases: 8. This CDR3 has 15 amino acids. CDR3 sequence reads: CASSLAADRGWGYTF. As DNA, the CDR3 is TGCGCCAGCAGCTTGGCCGCGGACAGGGGTTGGGGCTACACCTTC.

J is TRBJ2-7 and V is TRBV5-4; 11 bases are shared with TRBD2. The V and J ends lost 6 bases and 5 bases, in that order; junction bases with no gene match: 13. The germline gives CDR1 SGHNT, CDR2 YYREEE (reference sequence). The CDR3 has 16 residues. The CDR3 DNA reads TGTGCCAGCACTCCGGAGGGTAGCGGGGGGGCTAACGAGCAGTACTTC. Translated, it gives CASTPEGSGGANEQYF.

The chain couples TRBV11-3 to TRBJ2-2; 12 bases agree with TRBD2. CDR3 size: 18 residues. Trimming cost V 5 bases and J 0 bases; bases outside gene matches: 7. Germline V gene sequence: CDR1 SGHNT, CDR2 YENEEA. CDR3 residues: CASSPRTSGVTNTGELFF. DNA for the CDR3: TGTGCCAGCAGCCCAAGGACTAGCGGGGTTACGAACACCGGGGAGCTGTTTTTT.

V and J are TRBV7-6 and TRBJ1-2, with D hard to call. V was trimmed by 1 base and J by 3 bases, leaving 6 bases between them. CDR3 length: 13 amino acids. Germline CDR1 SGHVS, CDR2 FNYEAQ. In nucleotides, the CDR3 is TGTGCCAGCAGCTTAGACAGATACTATGGCTACACCTTC. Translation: CASSLDRYYGYTF. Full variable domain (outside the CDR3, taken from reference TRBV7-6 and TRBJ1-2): GAGVSQSPRYKVTKRGQDVALRCDPISGHVSLYWYRQALGQGPEFLTYFNYEAQQDKSGLPNDRFSAERPEGSISTLTIQRTEQRDSAMYRCASSLDRYYGYTFGSGTRLTVV.

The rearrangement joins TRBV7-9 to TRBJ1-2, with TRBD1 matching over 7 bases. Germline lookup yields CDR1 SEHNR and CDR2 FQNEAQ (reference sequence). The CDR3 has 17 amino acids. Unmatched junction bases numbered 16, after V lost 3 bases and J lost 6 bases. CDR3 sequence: CASSFTSPTGSSDGYTF. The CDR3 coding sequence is TGTGCCAGCAGCTTCACCTCCCCGACAGGGAGTTCCGATGGCTACACCTTC.

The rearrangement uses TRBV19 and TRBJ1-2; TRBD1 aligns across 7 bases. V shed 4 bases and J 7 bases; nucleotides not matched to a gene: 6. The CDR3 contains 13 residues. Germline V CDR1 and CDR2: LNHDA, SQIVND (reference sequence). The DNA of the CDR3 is TGTGCCAGTAGTAGGCAGGGGGGCGGTGGCTACACCTTC. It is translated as CASSRQGGGGYTF.

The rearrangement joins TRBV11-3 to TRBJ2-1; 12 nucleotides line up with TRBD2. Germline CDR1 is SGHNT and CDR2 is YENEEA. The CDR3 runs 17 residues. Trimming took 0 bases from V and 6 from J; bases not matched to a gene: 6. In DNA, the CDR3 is TGTGCCAGCAGCTTAGATCGCGGACTAGCGGGGTCCAATGAGCAGTTCTTC. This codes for CASSLDRGLAGSNEQFF.

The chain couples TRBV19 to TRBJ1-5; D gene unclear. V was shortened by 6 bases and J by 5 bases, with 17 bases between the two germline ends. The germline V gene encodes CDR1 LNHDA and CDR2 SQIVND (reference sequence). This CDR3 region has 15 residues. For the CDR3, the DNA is TGTGCCAGTAGCGATTTAGCAGACGGCCATCAGCCCCAGCATTTT. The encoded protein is CASSDLADGHQPQHF. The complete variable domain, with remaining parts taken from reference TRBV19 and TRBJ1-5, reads DGGITQSPKYLFRKEGQNVTLSCEQNLNHDAMYWYRQDPGQGLRLIYYSQIVNDFQKGDIAEGYSVSREKKESFPLTVTSAQKNPTAFYLCASSDLADGHQPQHFGDGTRLSIL.

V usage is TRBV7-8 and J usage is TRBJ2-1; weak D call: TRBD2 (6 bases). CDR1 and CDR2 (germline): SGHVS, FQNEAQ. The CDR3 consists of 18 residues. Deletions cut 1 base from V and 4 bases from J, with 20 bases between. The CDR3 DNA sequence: TGTGCCAGCAGCTTAGAAATCGGAGTAGCGGCCTGGTACAATGAGCAGTTCTTC. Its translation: CASSLEIGVAAWYNEQFF.

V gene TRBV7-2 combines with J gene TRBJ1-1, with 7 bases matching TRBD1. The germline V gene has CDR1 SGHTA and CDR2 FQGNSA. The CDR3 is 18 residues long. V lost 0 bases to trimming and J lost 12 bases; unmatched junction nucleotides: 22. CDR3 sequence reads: CASSLAAWGVSDRVYTFF. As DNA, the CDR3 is TGTGCCAGCAGCTTAGCTGCCTGGGGGGTCTCCGACAGGGTGTACACTTTCTTT.